This T cell receptor beta chain is from a study of blood T cells in healthy people across ages. The use of a sample-barcoded 5' primer and a J-beta primer mix characterized a second PCR of roughly 6 to 11 cycles. Template switching added a 12-random-nucleotide identifier to every cDNA molecule. TCRdb independently ran MiXCR on the 5' RACE reads; one entry per CDR3 protein. The sample lists approximately 1.5 million distinct CDR3 sequences, roughly 43% occurring once. V dropped 1 base and J dropped 7 bases, with 9 bases sitting between them. This CDR3 region has 13 residues. Material for sequencing was blood. The chain carries TRBV12-3 or TRBV12-4 and TRBJ2-3, with no clear D. The sequence was obtained from a woman aged 18-35 years in good health. DNA of the CDR3: TGTGCCAGCAGTTTAGAGGCCCAACATACGCAGTATTTT. This sequence encodes CASSLEAQHTQYF.